Shown below are 2 T cell receptor beta chains from a single sample sequenced in a study of T cells in Graves' hyperthyroidism and ophthalmopathy (dated by TCRdb to the late 2010s). The library was produced with multiplex PCR. Sequencing used an Illumina HiSeq 2000. TCR beta CDR3 regions were amplified from RNA transcripts. A first-round RT-PCR of the TCR CDR3 used the HTBI primer set with the Qiagen OneStep RT-PCR kit. TCRdb reprocessing: public reads trimmed at Q25 with fastp, clones called with MiXCR, in-frame beta chains kept. Entries that share a CDR3 protein sequence are merged under the most common genes and DNA. Here the sample has over 500,000 distinct CDR3 sequences; roughly 18% occur a single time. 15% to 20% of the sample rests with the top ten. Specimen: blood. The receptors come from a woman younger than 35 with Graves' ophthalmopathy.

This clonotype was counted only a few times. V and J are TRBV4-2 and TRBJ2-7; D remains ambiguous. With 1 base removed from V and 2 bases from J, the gap between germline ends came to 12 bases. This CDR3 region has 15 residues. Germline assignment: CDR1 LGHNA and CDR2 YNFKEQ. The CDR3 spells CASSQGADPTYEQYF. As DNA, the CDR3 is TGTGCCAGCAGCCAAGGGGCAGACCCCACCTACGAGCAGTACTTC.

In nucleotides, the CDR3 is TGTGCCTGGTCGGACGGGGGGGAGCGGCCTCCCGGTTGGGAGACCCAGTACTTC. This encodes CAWSDGGERPPGWETQYF. The chain joins TRBV30 to TRBJ2-5, with 8 bases aligning to TRBD2. V shed 5 bases, J shed 5 bases, and the junction held 22 bases outside the gene matches. The CDR3 has 18 amino acids. Germline V gene lookup returns CDR1 GTSNPN and CDR2 SVGIG (reference sequence).